The clone carrying this T cell receptor (beta chain) was detected once. Antigen: not known. These data are taken from a study of shared clonotypes between healthy human individuals. The overall study: Plates per donor: three CD4 naive, three CD4 memory, two CD8 naive, one CD8 memory. Study-wide findings and caveats: Shared clonotypes: approximately 5.3% naive CD4, about 3.5% naive CD8, about 2.4% memory CD4, about 0.41% memory CD8. Sampling involved blood alone; tissue repertoires likely differ.

The trim removed 4 bases at V and 5 bases at J, leaving 8 bases unmatched. This CDR3 has 17 amino acids. In germline, CDR1 is WNHNN, CDR2 SYGVQD (reference sequence). Donors comprised only Caucasian adults living in Nashville, Tennessee. Sequencing was performed with immunoSEQ multiplex PCR; in TCRdb, only in-frame clones are kept and a portion is missing. The top ten clones hold approximately 1.5% of a sample with 950,000 to 1,300,000 clones, 65% to 80% of them seen once. V and J are TRBV10-1 and TRBJ2-2; 12 positions match TRBD2. The specimen sequenced was memory CD4+ T cells sorted from blood. Stated subset: CD45RA-negative fraction. This clonotype was obtained from a man aged 18 to 35 in good health. Here the CDR3 DNA reads TGCGCCAGCAGTGGGTCTAGCGGGAGGGCGGCGACCGGGGAGCTGTTTTTT. Amino acid sequence: CASSGSSGRAATGELFF.